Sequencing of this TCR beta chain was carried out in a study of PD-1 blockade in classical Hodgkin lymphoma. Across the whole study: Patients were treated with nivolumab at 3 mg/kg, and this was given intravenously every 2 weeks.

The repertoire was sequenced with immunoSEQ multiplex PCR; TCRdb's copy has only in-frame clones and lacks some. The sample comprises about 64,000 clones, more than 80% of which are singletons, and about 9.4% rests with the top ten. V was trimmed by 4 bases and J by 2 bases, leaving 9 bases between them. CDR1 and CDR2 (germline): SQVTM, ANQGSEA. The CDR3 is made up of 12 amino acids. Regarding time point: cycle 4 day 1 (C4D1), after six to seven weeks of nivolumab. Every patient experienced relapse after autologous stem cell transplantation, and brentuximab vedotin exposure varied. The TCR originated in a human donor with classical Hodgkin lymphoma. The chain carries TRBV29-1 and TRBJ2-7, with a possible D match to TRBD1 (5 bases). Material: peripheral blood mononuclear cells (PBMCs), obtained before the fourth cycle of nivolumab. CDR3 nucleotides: TGCAGCGTTGTAGGGGTTACCTACGAGCAGTACTTC. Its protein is CSVVGVTYEQYF.